This TCR beta chain emerged from a study of cytomegalovirus exposure and HLA in healthy donors (dated by TCRdb to the late 2010s). With respect to the entire study: An earlier analysis of some 620 of the donors reported about 280 Gb of sequence data and 117 million unique TCR beta sequences obtained from some 200 million T cells. The study profiled the T cell repertoires of more than 500 subjects by immunosequencing and related them to cytomegalovirus serostatus. Alongside the repertoire data, information on donor age, sex, ethnicity and CMV serostatus was compiled. Along with the approximately 600-subject first cohort, a separate validation cohort of over a hundred different subjects was used. A later analysis re-analyzed previously published TCR beta repertoires from 660 or so donors and added high-resolution HLA genotyping to study TCR occurrence patterns. Among some 400 genotyped donors of the cohort, an average of around 220,000 unique TCR beta nucleotide sequences was sequenced per donor, of which roughly 18% were non-productive. An early release that covered some 640 HLA-typed donors contained approximately 290 gigabases of sequencing data and tens of millions of unique TCR sequences. In an earlier analysis of 587 of the donors, high-throughput TCR beta sequencing was used to judge whether each TCR beta V gene segment behaved as functional or pseudogenic. To predict cytomegalovirus infection status, the study combined high-throughput TCR immunosequencing, statistical association of individual TCRs with disease status, and machine learning. A later genetic analysis used genome-wide SNP genotypes for 398 of the 666 donors, treating that subset as a discovery cohort. The number of donors typed differed by locus, with roughly 620-640 for A, B, C, DRB1 and DQB1, roughly 520 for DQA1, about 610 for DPA1, and around 450 for DPB1. Four to six DR-DQ haplotypes were handled as single units for association and clustering, since linkage in the cohort was strong. The genetic ancestry cluster associated with self-reported Caucasian donors included 70% to 85% of the 398 genotyped donors. The aim of the study was to test whether cataloging public T cell receptors could identify signatures of past pathogen exposure. All discovery cohort repertoires had been generated using a single sequencing platform. Rather than using new phenotypic data, the later analysis identified candidate immune exposures from TCR beta sequences and from how often those sequences occurred across donors. Both class I and class II loci were covered by HLA typing, at four-digit resolution. Points the paper makes about the study in general: In this cohort, only TCR beta chains were sequenced, and detectable features were limited by the absence of alpha or paired-chain data. Broadly in line with IMGT annotations, most TCR beta V segments showed up in productive rearrangements about 90% or about 30% of the time in an earlier analysis of several hundred of the donors. When HLA alleles, especially DR and DQ, strongly co-occurred, TCR associations were difficult to assign to individual alleles. The 87-base-pair reads could not distinguish some IMGT-functional V segments, including TRBV6-2 and TRBV6-3, so those segments were excluded. According to a later genetic analysis, donors in an Asian-associated ancestry cluster had fewer N-insertions in productive TCRs than the approximately 650-donor mean. Because counts were too low, roughly 16 rarely observed V segments, including chromosome 9 orphons, were left out of the earlier analysis of roughly 600 of the donors. Because HLA typing was missing for some donors at each locus, association tests included only the typed subset. Across donors, most TCR sequences were observed very rarely, whereas some public TCRs were present in many individuals. In a later analysis, TCR association rates were found to vary across HLA loci, with the most associated TCRs seen for DRB1 alleles and the fewest for HLA-C alleles. Sequencing depth was assumed to be roughly uniform across donors in the presence/absence analyses, though that assumption may not hold. Correlated functional status among segregating V segments might be attributable to linkage disequilibrium, but an unknown experimental factor could not be ruled out. CMV serostatus was the only immune exposure information available for the cohort. A cluster of highly shared sequence variants was judged likely to be a technical artifact of the sequencing pipeline. In a later analysis, HLA-associated TCR beta chains showed more clonal expansion and lower generation probabilities than non-associated chains that were equally common. In a later genetic analysis, a missense DCLRE1C variant was associated with V-gene and J-gene trimming of TCR beta chains, and the association was replicated in an independent cohort. At a false discovery rate of 0.05, a later analysis linked 15,000 to 20,000 TCR beta sequences to specific HLA alleles. Several of the top co-occurrence clusters appeared to be linked to parvovirus B19, influenza, CMV and Epstein-Barr virus, according to a later analysis. The study listed 150 to 200 TCR beta chains as associated with cytomegalovirus. The authors suggested that the approach could potentially be generalized to other disease states and immunological phenotypes. In a later analysis, most CMV-associated TCR beta chains were found to appear HLA-restricted, with HLA associations seemingly driven largely by CMV exposure. In both the original and validation cohorts, the classifier was reported to diagnose cytomegalovirus status with high specificity and sensitivity. Three of the identified cytomegalovirus-associated TCR beta chains were confirmed in vitro to be specific for cytomegalovirus antigens. A further reported finding was that TCR beta sequences accurately predicted the HLA-A and HLA-B alleles for most subjects in the first cohort.

Library preparation was by the immunoSEQ multiplex PCR assay. The multiplex PCR relied on a mix of 60 forward primers for TCR Vbeta segments and 13 reverse primers for TCR Jbeta segments. The CDR3 region of rearranged TCR beta genes was amplified from genomic DNA with a multiplex PCR assay. On the Illumina HiSeq System, the amplified TCR beta libraries were sequenced as 87-base-pair reads. The source study handled its data this way. A later analysis counted some 80 million unique TCR beta chains across the 550 to 800 repertoires, and 10 million to 12 million of these chains were shared by at least two donors. A nearest-neighbor algorithm error-corrected the raw reads and collapsed the reads into unique sequences, merging closely related sequences to remove PCR and sequencing errors. V, D and J gene segments were assigned by aligning CDR3 sequences to IMGT reference sequences. Each retained sequence needed at least a six-nucleotide match to both a V gene segment and a J gene segment. A rearrangement counted as productive if the CDR3 had no stop codons and remained in frame with V and J, and every other rearrangement counted as non-productive. CDR3 was defined according to IMGT convention as the region running from the second conserved V-encoded cysteine to the conserved J-encoded phenylalanine. The earlier analysis of about 560 of the donors excluded any sequence lacking an unambiguous match to a single V gene segment. An earlier analysis of 550 to 650 of the donors classified V segments as functional when productive rearrangements were above 56.7% and as segregating when the standard deviation between donors was above 5%. A statistical classification framework was built for diagnosing cytomegalovirus status from the catalog of TCR beta chain sequences. V and J gene assignment, in a later analysis, came from comparing TCR nucleotide sequences with IMGT/GENE-DB human TR gene sequences. In a later analysis, CDR3 sequences and most-parsimonious VDJ recombination scenarios were assigned using the TCRdist pipeline. In a later analysis, each TCR beta chain was defined by its CDR3 amino acid sequence together with its V-gene family, and reads lacking a unique V-gene family were excluded. A later analysis removed several hundred highly shared, low-generation-probability nucleotide sequences to deal with suspected cross-contamination and a sequencing artifact. For each public chain, a later analysis derived a clonal expansion index from normalized ranks of inferred template counts within each repertoire. In a later analysis, generation probabilities were computed with a VDJ recombination model fitted to out-of-frame rearrangements, and the resulting probabilities were checked against IGoR. In a later analysis, hypergeometric tests were used to score TCR-TCR, TCR-HLA and TCR-CMV co-occurrence, with a repertoire-size bias correction applied to TCR pairs. A later analysis estimated false discovery rates by permuting HLA or CMV assignments 20 times. In a later analysis, co-occurring TCRs were grouped using DBSCAN, and TCRdist sequence similarity was added for clustering within HLA-allele-positive subsets. Repertoires with fewer than 30,000 or more than 120,000 public chains, plus five repertoires with anomalous nucleotide sharing, were excluded from co-occurrence clustering. Here the immuneACCESS table is served through TCRdb, limited to in-frame sequences with V and J called. Missing clones are a known gap in these copies; in checked studies unresolved V genes cover under half, and the rest lacks a known reason. From that table come the V and J calls and clone size; the DNA was used to work out D and trimming. In this sample the table shows some 190,000 clones, 78% of which occur a single time. The top ten hold approximately 2.9% of the sample.

Notes on this clone: Its binding antigen is unknown. Base qualities are missing; no much larger clone stands one base away.

In total, roughly 670 healthy bone marrow donors made up the cohort. Cohort members were all nominally healthy when sampled, although unrecorded immune exposures were likely present. The donor was CMV seronegative and belonged to the group of roughly 330 seronegative cohort members. Every donor gave a peripheral blood sample, and the peripheral blood mononuclear cells from that sample were used for TCR beta sequencing. The Qiagen DNeasy Blood Extraction Kit was used to extract genomic DNA from the blood cell samples. The CDR3 holds 14 amino acids from the cysteine to the phenylalanine. Left in the record is the CDR3 DNA by itself, 42 bases read in frame from the first base. After removal of 7 bases from V and 4 bases from J, the junction retains 7 bases not matched to a gene. The germline V gene yields SGHRS for CDR1 and YFSETQ for CDR2.

The rearranged chain carries TRBV5-1 and TRBJ2-3; 9 nucleotides in the junction match TRBD1. Sequencing was done on a sample of PBMCs. The TCR originated in a female donor in good health and CMV-seronegative. This receptor carries the CDR3 CASYPGQGPDTQYF. The nucleotide sequence reads as follows: TGCGCCAGCTACCCGGGACAGGGTCCAGATACGCAGTATTTT.